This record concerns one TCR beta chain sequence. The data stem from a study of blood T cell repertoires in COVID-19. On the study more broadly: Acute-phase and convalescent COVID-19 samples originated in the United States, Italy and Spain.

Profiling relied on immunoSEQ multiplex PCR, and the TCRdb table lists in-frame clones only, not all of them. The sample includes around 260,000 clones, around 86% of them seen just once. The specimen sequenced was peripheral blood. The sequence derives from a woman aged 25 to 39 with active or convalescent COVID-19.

CDR3 DNA: TGTGCCAGTAGTGCCAGGACAGGTGCCAGCTCTGGAAACACCATATATTTT. Residues: CASSARTGASSGNTIYF. The rearrangement links TRBV19 to TRBJ1-3, with TRBD1 matching 7 bases. Trimming removed 5 bases from V and 0 bases from J; junction bases left unmatched: 10. The CDR3 has 17 amino acids. Germline V lookup: CDR1 LNHDA, CDR2 SQIVND (reference sequence).